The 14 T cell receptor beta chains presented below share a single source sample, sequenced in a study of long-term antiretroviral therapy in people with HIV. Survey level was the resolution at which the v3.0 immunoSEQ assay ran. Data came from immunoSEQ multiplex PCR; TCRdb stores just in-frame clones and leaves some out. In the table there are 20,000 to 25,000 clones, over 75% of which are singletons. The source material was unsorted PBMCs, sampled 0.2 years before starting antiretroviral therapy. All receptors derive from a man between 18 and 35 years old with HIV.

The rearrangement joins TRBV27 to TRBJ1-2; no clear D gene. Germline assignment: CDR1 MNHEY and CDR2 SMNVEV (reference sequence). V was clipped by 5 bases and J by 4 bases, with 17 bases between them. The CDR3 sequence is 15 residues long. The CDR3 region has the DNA TGTGCCAGCAGTGAAGGGCAAGCACCACTCTATGGCTACACCTTC. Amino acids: CASSEGQAPLYGYTF.

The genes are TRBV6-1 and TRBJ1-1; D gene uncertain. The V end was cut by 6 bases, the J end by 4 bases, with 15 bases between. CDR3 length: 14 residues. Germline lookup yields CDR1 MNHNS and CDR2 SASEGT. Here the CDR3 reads CASSLLLRGTEAFF. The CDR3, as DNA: TGTGCCAGCAGCCTTCTCTTAAGAGGCACTGAAGCTTTCTTT.

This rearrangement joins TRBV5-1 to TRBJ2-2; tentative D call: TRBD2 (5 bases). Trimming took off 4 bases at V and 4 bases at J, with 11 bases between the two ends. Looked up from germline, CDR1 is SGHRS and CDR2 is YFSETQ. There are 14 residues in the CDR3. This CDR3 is CASSPNGVTGELFF. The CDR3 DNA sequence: TGCGCCAGCAGCCCCAACGGGGTCACCGGGGAGCTGTTTTTT.

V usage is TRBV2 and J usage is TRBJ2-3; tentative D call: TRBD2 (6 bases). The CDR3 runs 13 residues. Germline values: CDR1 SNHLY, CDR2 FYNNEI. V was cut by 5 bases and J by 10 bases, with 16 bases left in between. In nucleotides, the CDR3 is TGTGCCAGCAGTCAGAACCGACTAGAGGCGCAGTATTTT. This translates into CASSQNRLEAQYF.

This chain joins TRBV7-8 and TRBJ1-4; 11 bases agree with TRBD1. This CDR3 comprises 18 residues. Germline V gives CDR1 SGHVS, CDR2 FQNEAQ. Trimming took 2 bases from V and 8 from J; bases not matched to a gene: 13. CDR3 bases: TGTGCCAGCAGCTTAAGGGGGTTTGGCGGGACAGGGGGAGAAAAACTGTTTTTT. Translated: CASSLRGFGGTGGEKLFF.

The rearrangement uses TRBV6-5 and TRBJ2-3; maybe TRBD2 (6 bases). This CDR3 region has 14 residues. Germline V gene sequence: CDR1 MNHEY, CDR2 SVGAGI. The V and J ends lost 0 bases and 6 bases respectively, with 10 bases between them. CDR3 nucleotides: TGTGCCAGCAGTTACTCTGGGGGGTTTGATACGCAGTATTTT. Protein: CASSYSGGFDTQYF.

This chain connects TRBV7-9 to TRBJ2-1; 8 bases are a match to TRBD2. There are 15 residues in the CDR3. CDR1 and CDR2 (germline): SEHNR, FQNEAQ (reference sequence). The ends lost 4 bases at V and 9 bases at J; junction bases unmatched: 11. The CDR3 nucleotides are TGTGCCAGCAGCTATAGAGCGGGGGCTGGCGGTGAGCAGTTCTTC. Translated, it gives CASSYRAGAGGEQFF.

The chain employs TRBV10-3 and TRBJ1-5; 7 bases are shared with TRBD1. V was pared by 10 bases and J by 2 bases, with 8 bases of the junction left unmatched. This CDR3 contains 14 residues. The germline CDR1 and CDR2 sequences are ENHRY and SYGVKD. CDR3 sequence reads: CASRQGWGNQPQHF. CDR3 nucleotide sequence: TGTGCCAGCAGACAGGGTTGGGGCAATCAGCCCCAGCATTTT.

The CDR3 is CASSAQRPYNEQFF. The CDR3 coding sequence is TGCGCCAGCAGCGCACAACGACCCTACAATGAGCAGTTCTTC. The genes are TRBV4-3 and TRBJ2-1, with D uncertain. Germline CDR1 reads LGHNA; CDR2 reads YSLEER. Trimming removed 5 bases at V and 2 bases at J, with 10 bases between. The CDR3 sequence is 14 residues long.

For the CDR3, the DNA is TGTGCCAGCAGCGCAGGGGGAGTCCTGGGGCGAACTGAAGCTTTCTTT. Amino acid sequence: CASSAGGVLGRTEAFF. The V call is TRBV2, the J call TRBJ1-1, with TRBD1 matching over 7 bases. V trimming: 6 bases; J trimming: 5 bases; junction bases outside the gene matches: 15. Per the germline V gene, CDR1 is SNHLY and CDR2 is FYNNEI. There are 16 residues in the CDR3.

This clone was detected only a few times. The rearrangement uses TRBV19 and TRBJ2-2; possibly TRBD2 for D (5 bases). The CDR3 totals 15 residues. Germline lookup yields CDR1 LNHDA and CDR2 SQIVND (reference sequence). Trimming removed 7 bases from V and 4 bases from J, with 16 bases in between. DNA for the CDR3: TGTGCCAGTACCCCCAGGTCGGGGTTCACCGGGGAGCTGTTTTTT. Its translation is CASTPRSGFTGELFF. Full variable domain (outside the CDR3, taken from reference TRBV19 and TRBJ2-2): DGGITQSPKYLFRKEGQNVTLSCEQNLNHDAMYWYRQDPGQGLRLIYYSQIVNDFQKGDIAEGYSVSREKKESFPLTVTSAQKNPTAFYLCASTPRSGFTGELFFGEGSRLTVL.

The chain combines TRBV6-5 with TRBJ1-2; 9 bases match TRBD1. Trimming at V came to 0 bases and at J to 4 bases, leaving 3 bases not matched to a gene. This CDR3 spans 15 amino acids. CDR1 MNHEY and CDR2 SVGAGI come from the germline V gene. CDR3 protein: CASSYSGQGPYGYTF. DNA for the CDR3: TGTGCCAGCAGTTACTCCGGACAGGGGCCCTATGGCTACACCTTC.

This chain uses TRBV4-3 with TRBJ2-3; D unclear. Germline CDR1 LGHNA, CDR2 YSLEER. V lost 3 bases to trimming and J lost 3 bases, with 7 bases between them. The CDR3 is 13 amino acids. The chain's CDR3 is CASSHYLTDTQYF. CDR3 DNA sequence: TGCGCCAGCAGCCATTACTTAACAGATACGCAGTATTTT.

The CDR3 reads CASSPPRGTNTEAFF. CDR3 sequence (DNA): TGTGCCAGCTCACCACCAAGGGGGACGAACACTGAAGCTTTCTTT. V and J are TRBV18 and TRBJ1-1; D possibly corresponds to TRBD1 (6 bases). Germline values: CDR1 KGHSH, CDR2 LQKENI. The CDR3 is 15 amino acids. With 0 bases removed from V and 1 base from J, the gap between germline ends came to 9 bases.